The clone carrying this T cell receptor beta chain was counted ten times or more. No antigen is known for it. The sample comes from a study of Graves' ophthalmopathy and Graves' hyperthyroidism. Overall study findings and caveats: The model achieved about 67% sensitivity and around 72% specificity for ophthalmopathy progression.

Serum thyroxine and TRAb, along with clinical symptoms, thyroid ultrasound and orbital computed tomography, were what diagnosis relied on. The PBMC fraction was derived from over 9 ml of fresh peripheral blood. CDR3 size: 12 residues. The V and J ends lost 6 bases and 5 bases respectively, with 14 bases between them. Germline V gives CDR1 DFQATT, CDR2 SNEGSKA (reference sequence). Amplification of TCR beta CDR3 regions used RNA transcripts. The authors performed first-round RT-PCR with HTBI primers and then a second-round multiplex PCR. TCRdb fed the multiplex PCR reads into MiXCR, producing one record per CDR3 protein. The sample has just over 400,000 distinct CDR3 sequences; around a fifth are singletons.

The sequence was obtained from a woman in her late teens or twenties with stable Graves' hyperthyroidism. This chain uses TRBV20-1 with TRBJ2-7; D is possibly TRBD2 (7 bases). Sequencing used peripheral blood. The CDR3 DNA reads as TGCAGTGCCGAGACGGGGGGCCACGAGCAGTACTTC. Translated: CSAETGGHEQYF.